Included here is one TCR beta chain sequence, with context. Antigen: not known. V gave up 5 bases and J gave up 1 base, with 12 bases separating them. The CDR3 length is 14 residues. Germline V gene lookup returns CDR1 SGHRS and CDR2 YFSETQ. These data belong to a study of cytotoxic CD8 clonotypes in ibrutinib-treated CLL. Study background: There were 11 relapsed/refractory patients and around 15 treatment-naive patients, and around 18 were IGHV unmutated. Study results and caveats: At baseline, clonality was higher than in age-matched healthy donors and correlated with CD8+ counts. Patients with sustained remission and those progressing were sampled at differing times. On treatment, the uncommon public clonotypes contracted or remained stable.

Clones were sequenced by immunoSEQ multiplex PCR, and TCRdb holds only the in-frame ones, with some missing. Among 250,000 or so clones listed, 70% were seen once. The clonotype originates from a human donor with chronic lymphocytic leukemia. Source: PBMCs, taken after 24 months of ibrutinib treatment. This chain links TRBV5-1 with TRBJ1-1; D gene unclear. CDR3 sequence: CASRLVQENTEAFF. The CDR3 DNA follows: TGCGCCAGCAGGCTTGTCCAAGAGAACACTGAAGCTTTCTTT.